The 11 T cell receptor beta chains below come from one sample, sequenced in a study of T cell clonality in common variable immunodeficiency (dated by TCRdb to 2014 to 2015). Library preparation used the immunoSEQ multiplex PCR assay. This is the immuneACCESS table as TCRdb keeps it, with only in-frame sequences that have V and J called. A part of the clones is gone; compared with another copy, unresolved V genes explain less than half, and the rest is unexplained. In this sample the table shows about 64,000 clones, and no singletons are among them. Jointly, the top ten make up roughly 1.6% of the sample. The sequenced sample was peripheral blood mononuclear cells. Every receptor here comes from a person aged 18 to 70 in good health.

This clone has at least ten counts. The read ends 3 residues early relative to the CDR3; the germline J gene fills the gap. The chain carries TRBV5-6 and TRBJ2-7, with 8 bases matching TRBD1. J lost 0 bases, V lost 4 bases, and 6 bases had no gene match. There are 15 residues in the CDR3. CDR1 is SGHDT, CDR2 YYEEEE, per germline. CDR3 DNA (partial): TGTGCCAGCAGCCAGGACAGGGATAACTCCTACGAG. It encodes CASSQDRDNSYE. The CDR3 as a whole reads CASSQDRDNSYEQYF.

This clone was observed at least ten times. The sequenced CDR3 bases are TGTGCCTGGAGAAAGGGTCTATCCGGCGGGGAG. Protein: CAWRKGLSGGE. The entire CDR3 is CAWRKGLSGGELFF. The chain joins TRBV30 to TRBJ2-2, with D unresolved. The read falls 3 residues short of the CDR3 end, and the missing part is taken from the germline J gene. The CDR3 totals 14 residues. The germline CDR1 and CDR2 sequences are GTSNPN and SVGIG (reference sequence). V was clipped by 3 bases and J by 7 bases, with 15 bases between them. The complete variable domain, with remaining parts taken from reference TRBV30 and TRBJ2-2, reads SQTIHQWPATLVQPVGSPLSLECTVEGTSNPNLYWYRQAAGRGLQLLFYSVGIGQISSEVPQNLSASRPQDRQFILSSKKLLLSDSGFYLCAWRKGLSGGELFFGEGSRLTVL.

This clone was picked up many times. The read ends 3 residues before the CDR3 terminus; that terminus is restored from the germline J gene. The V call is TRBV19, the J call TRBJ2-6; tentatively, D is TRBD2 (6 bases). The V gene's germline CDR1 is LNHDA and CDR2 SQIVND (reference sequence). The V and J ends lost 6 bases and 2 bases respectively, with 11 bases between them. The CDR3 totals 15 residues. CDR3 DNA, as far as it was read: TGTGCCAGTAGGGGCGCGGGGACTGGGGCCAACGTC. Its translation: CASRGAGTGANV. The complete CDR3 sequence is CASRGAGTGANVLTF.

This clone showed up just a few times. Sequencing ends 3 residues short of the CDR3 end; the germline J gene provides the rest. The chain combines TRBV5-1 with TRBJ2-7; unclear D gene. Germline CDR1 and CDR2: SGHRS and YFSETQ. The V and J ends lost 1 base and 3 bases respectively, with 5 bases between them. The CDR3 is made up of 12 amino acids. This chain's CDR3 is CASSLNYYEQYF. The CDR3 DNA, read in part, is TGCGCCAGCAGCTTGAACTACTACGAG.

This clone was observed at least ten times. CDR3 DNA, as far as it was read: TGTGCCAGCAGTGGAGGAGGAGCGGCAGATACG. Translating gives CASSGGGAADT. The complete CDR3 protein is CASSGGGAADTQYF. This rearrangement joins TRBV2 to TRBJ2-3, with D possibly being TRBD2 (5 bases). The read stops 3 residues short of the end of the CDR3; the missing end is completed from the germline J gene. The ends were cut back, 4 bases at V and 4 bases at J, with 12 bases in the middle. The CDR3 length is 14 residues. Germline CDR1 is SNHLY and CDR2 is FYNNEI.

The CDR3 sequence: CASSWPGQGAAEQYF. Partial CDR3 DNA: TGTGCCAGCAGCTGGCCCGGACAGGGGGCGGCCGAG. The rearrangement joins TRBV5-6 to TRBJ2-7; 11 bases align to TRBD1. The read halts 3 residues ahead of the CDR3 end, with the missing end drawn from the germline J gene. This CDR3 has 15 amino acids. With 3 bases clipped from V and 6 bases from J, the junction kept 8 bases outside the gene matches. Germline CDR1 is SGHDT and CDR2 is YYEEEE.

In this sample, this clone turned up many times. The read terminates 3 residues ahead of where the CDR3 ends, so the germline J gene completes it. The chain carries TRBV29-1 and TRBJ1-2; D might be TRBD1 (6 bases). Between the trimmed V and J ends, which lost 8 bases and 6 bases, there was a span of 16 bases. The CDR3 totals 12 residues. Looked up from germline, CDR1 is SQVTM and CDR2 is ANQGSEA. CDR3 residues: CSTPGGRNGYTF. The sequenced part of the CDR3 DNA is TGCAGCACCCCCGGGGGGCGGAATGGC.

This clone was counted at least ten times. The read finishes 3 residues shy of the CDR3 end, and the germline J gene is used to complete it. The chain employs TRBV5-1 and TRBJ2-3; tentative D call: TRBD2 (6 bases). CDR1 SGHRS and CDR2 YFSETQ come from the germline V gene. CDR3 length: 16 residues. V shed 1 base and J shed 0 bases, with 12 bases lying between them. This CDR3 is CASSLTSSASTDTQYF. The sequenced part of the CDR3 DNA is TGCGCCAGCAGCTTGACTAGCTCCGCTAGCACAGATACG.

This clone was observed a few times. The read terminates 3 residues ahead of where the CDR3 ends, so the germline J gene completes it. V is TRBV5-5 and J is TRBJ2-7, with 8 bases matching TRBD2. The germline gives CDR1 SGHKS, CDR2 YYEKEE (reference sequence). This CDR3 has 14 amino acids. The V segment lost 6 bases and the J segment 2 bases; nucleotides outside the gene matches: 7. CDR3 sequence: CASNFGAGAYEQYF. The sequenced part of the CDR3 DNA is TGTGCCAGCAACTTCGGAGCGGGGGCCTACGAG.

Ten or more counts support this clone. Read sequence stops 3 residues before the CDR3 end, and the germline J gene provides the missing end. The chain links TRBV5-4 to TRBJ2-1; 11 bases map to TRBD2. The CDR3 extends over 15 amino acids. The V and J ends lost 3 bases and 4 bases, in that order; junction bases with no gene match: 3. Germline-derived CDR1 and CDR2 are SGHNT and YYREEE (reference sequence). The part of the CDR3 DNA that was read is TGTGCCAGCAGCTCTAGGACTAGCGGGTACAATGAG. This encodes CASSSRTSGYNE. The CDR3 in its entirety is CASSSRTSGYNEQFF.

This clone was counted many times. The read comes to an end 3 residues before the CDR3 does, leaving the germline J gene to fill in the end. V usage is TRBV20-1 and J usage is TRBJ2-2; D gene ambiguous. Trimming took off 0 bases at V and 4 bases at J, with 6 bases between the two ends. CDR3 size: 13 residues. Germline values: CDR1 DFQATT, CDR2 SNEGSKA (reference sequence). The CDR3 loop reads CSARDSRTGELFF. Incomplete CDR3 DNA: TGCAGTGCTAGAGATAGCCGCACCGGGGAG.